Listed below are T cell receptor beta chains from one sample, sequenced in a study of OX40 agonist ivuxolimab in advanced cancers. This table comes from immunoSEQ multiplex PCR, and its TCRdb copy is limited to in-frame clones, with some not included. This table holds about 69,000 clones, 85% found once. The sample in question was CD4+ or CD8+ T cells sorted from blood, obtained in a trial of the OX40 agonist ivuxolimab. The source is an adult with an advanced solid tumor such as melanoma, head and neck, liver or kidney cancer. CDR3s leave out the opening cysteine and the closing phenylalanine or tryptophan.

TRBV19	11	ASSIDSGDGYT
TRBV20-1	8	SAGNQPQH
TRBV5-4	11	ASSQGAGDGYT
TRBV11-3	12	ASSPREGNSIQY
TRBV2	16	ASSEFDPFPSGANVLT
TRBV7-2	12	ASSLARTSGIIF
TRBV7-2	12	ASSRPWGNTEAF
TRBV5-1	13	ASSQIPGQGYEQY
TRBV7-2	13	ASSLESLVTDTQY
TRBV5-1	12	ASLSQTNTGELF
TRBV5-4	11	ASSKQGAHGYT
TRBV19	13	ASSIDRADTDTQY
TRBV4-1	14	ASSQGGGLSGNTIY
TRBV28	14	ASRWGRRGSTGELF
TRBV11-2	13	ASSLGRSGANVLT
TRBV2	14	ASSGASGAYQETQY
TRBV18	13	ASSRSEGSNEKLF
TRBV5-1	12	ASSLSPLNYGYT
TRBV2	12	ASRPRTGDRGYT
TRBV7-2	12	ASSLDGVSYEQY
TRBV21-1	10	ASKNSNQPQH
TRBV18	13	ASSSLGQEHYGYT
TRBV7-2	11	ASSLRPQETQY
TRBV7-9	9	ASTGGTKLF
TRBV7-2	10	ASSLLLYEQY
TRBV6-5	9	ASGDIYGYT
TRBV2	12	ASTPRGRPYEQY
TRBV5-4	12	ASSLAQVHSPLH
TRBV29-1	10	SVEVDRETQY
TRBV7-8	15	ASSLGPFITRNYGYT
TRBV4-2	13	ASSQGGQNHYGYT
TRBV28	14	ASSPPETGRAAEAF
TRBV29-1	13	SVELTGPDTYEQY
TRBV5-4	13	ASSLGGSGAYGYT
TRBV5-1	14	ASRDPGQGFAGELF
TRBV28	10	ASSASAVEQY
TRBV5-1	12	ASSLVGSDYGYT
TRBV2	11	ATLGTEDNEQF
TRBV2	13	ASSEVSAGDQPQH
TRBV6-5	13	ASSRGQGNTGELF
TRBV7-8	13	ASSWLAGGGDEQF
TRBV19	12	ASRRDFANEKLF